This TCR beta chain was profiled in a study of blood T cell repertoires in COVID-19. Across the whole study: Acute and convalescent COVID-19 samples came from the United States, Italy and Spain.

Per the germline V gene, CDR1 is SGHVS and CDR2 is FNYEAQ. V dropped 3 bases and J dropped 5 bases, with 7 bases sitting between them. This CDR3 has 13 amino acids. As handled by the study authors: Using reference gene primer amplification, nucleated cell counts were estimated. Using immunoSEQ multiplex PCR, the repertoire was profiled, and TCRdb retains in-frame clones only, with some absent. The V and J calls and the clone size are those of that table, but D and trimming were determined from the DNA. The repertoire has 180,000 or so clones, about 90% of them found once; the top ten carry around 2.7%.

The receptor comes from a man in his forties with active or convalescent COVID-19. The material sequenced was peripheral blood. The V call is TRBV7-6, the J call TRBJ2-2; the D gene is possibly TRBD2 (5 bases). This chain's CDR3 is CASSLRVTGELFF. The CDR3 bases are TGTGCCAGCAGCTTGAGGGTGACCGGGGAGCTGTTTTTT.